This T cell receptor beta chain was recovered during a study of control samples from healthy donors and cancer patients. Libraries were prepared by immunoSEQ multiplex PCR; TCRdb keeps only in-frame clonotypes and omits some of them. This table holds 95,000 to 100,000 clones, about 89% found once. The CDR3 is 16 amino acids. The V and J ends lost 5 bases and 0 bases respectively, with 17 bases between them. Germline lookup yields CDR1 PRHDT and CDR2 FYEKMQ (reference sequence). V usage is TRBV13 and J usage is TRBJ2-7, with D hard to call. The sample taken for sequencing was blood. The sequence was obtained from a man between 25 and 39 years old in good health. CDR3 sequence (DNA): TGTGCCAGCAGCCCGAGAGCGCCAGCCTTCTCCTACGAGCAGTACTTC. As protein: CASSPRAPAFSYEQYF.